This paragraph covers one T cell receptor (beta chain) sequence. Its binding antigen is unknown. One base away there is no much larger clone; base qualities are not given. The record originates from a study of control samples from healthy donors and cancer patients (dated by TCRdb to the early 2020s). V drops 3 bases and J drops 3 bases, leaving 9 bases in between. Inclusive of the bounding cysteine and phenylalanine, the CDR3 is 13 residues long. Just CDR3 DNA is preserved here, 39 bases in frame from base 1. The germline V gene gives CDR1 as SQVTM and CDR2 as ANQGSEA. Library generation was performed with the immunoSEQ multiplex PCR assay. Drawn from immuneACCESS, this table holds only the in-frame rearrangements with V and J called that TCRdb kept. Clones are partly lost; checked studies trace under half to an unresolved V gene and leave the rest unexplained. This sample comprises about 150,000 clones, 93% of them detected only once. Jointly, the top ten make up 2% to 2.5% of the sample.

This sequence originates from a man in his forties or fifties in good health. The chain couples TRBV29-1 to TRBJ1-5; the D gene cannot be named for sure. The sequenced sample consisted of blood. The CDR3 in this case is CSVDTGVNQPQHF. The bases read TGCAGCGTTGACACTGGGGTCAATCAGCCCCAGCATTTT.